Following are 15 T cell receptor beta chains from one sample sequenced in a study of blood T cell repertoires in COVID-19. The data were produced by immunoSEQ multiplex PCR, yet TCRdb's version contains in-frame clones alone and is incomplete. This table holds 55,000 to 75,000 clones, about four fifths found once. Material for sequencing was peripheral blood. These receptors were obtained from a man aged 55 to 70 with COVID-19, enrolled during active disease.

The chain has TRBV5-1 and TRBJ1-2; D is perhaps TRBD1 (6 bases). With 0 bases removed from V and 4 bases from J, the gap between germline ends came to 13 bases. This CDR3 region has 15 residues. CDR1 SGHRS and CDR2 YFSETQ come from the germline V gene. The CDR3 sequence: CASSLAAGATYGYTF. CDR3 in DNA: TGCGCCAGCAGCTTGGCCGCAGGGGCGACCTATGGCTACACCTTC.

This sequence joins TRBV10-1 and TRBJ2-5, with 10 positions matching TRBD2. The CDR3 contains 15 residues. The germline CDR1 and CDR2 sequences are WNHNN and SYGVQD (reference sequence). Trimming cost V 3 bases and J 3 bases; bases outside gene matches: 4. CDR3 bases: TGCGCCAGCAGTGAAAGCGGGGGGGCCGAAGAGACCCAGTACTTC. The encoded protein is CASSESGGAEETQYF.

The rearrangement uses TRBV9 and TRBJ1-2; 7 bases map to TRBD1. Germline trimming cut 4 bases from V and 3 bases from J; bases unmatched to any gene: 12. CDR1 is SGDLS, CDR2 YYNGEE, per germline. The CDR3 length is 16 residues. The CDR3 region is CASSPGLIGQDYGYTF. CDR3 DNA: TGTGCCAGCAGCCCAGGCCTAATTGGACAGGACTATGGCTACACCTTC.

This chain connects TRBV5-4 to TRBJ2-5; 10 bases line up with TRBD1. Germline CDR1 and CDR2: SGHNT and YYREEE (reference sequence). J was trimmed by 4 bases and V by 1 base; bases with no gene match: 4. This CDR3 has 15 residues. CDR3 amino acids: CASSLPGQGTETQYF. CDR3 in DNA: TGTGCCAGCAGCTTGCCGGGACAGGGGACAGAGACCCAGTACTTC.

The gene calls are TRBV15 and TRBJ2-7; 7 bases agree with TRBD1. Germline lookup yields CDR1 LNHNV and CDR2 YYDKDF (reference sequence). Trimming cost V 3 bases and J 0 bases; bases outside gene matches: 2. The CDR3 consists of 14 residues. This chain's CDR3 is CATSSGTVSYEQYF. DNA for the CDR3: TGTGCCACCAGCAGCGGGACAGTCTCCTACGAGCAGTACTTC.

The chain employs TRBV5-1 and TRBJ1-1, with 10 bases lining up with TRBD1. The germline V gene has CDR1 SGHRS and CDR2 YFSETQ. The CDR3 loop spans 13 amino acids. V trimming: 3 bases; J trimming: 10 bases; junction bases outside the gene matches: 6. The CDR3 bases are TGCGCCAGCAGCTCGACAGGGGGCAGCGGAGCTTTCTTT. It translates to CASSSTGGSGAFF. The full variable domain, completed using reference TRBV5-1 and TRBJ1-1, is KAGVTQTPRYLIKTRGQQVTLSCSPISGHRSVSWYQQTPGQGLQFLFEYFSETQRNKGNFPGRFSGRQFSNSRSEMNVSTLELGDSALYLCASSSTGGSGAFFGQGTRLTVV.

The J gene is TRBJ1-2, the V gene TRBV4-1; weak D call: TRBD1 (6 bases). V dropped 6 bases and J dropped 8 bases, with 10 bases sitting between them. CDR1 is MGHRA and CDR2 is YSYEKL in the germline V gene. The CDR3 is 11 residues long. The CDR3 DNA sequence: TGCGCCAGCAGTCACACAGGGGGCTACACCTTC. Amino acid sequence: CASSHTGGYTF.

The rearrangement uses TRBV19 and TRBJ2-2; 7 nucleotides line up with TRBD2. The CDR3 runs 16 residues. Germline-derived CDR1 and CDR2 are LNHDA and SQIVND (reference sequence). The V and J ends lost 1 base and 0 bases, in that order; junction bases with no gene match: 2. The DNA for the CDR3 is TGTGCCAGTAGTATAGGCCTAGCGGCGAACACCGGGGAGCTGTTTTTT. Translating it yields CASSIGLAANTGELFF.

The rearrangement uses TRBV5-3 and TRBJ1-4; TRBD1 agrees at 9 bases. TRBV5-3 is assigned to the ORF class and has an uncertain function. The CDR3 covers 16 residues. Trimming took 4 bases from V and 6 from J; bases not matched to a gene: 10. CDR3 DNA sequence: TGTGCCAGAAGCACCTACAGGGGGCGTCGGCATGAAAAACTGTTTTTT. Amino acids: CARSTYRGRRHEKLFF.

The CDR3 DNA follows: TGTGCCACCAGTGATTTGTACGGCAGGGGCCAAGAGACCCAGTACTTC. As protein: CATSDLYGRGQETQYF. This chain connects TRBV24-1 to TRBJ2-5; tentative D call: TRBD1 (6 bases). Germline V lookup: CDR1 KGHDR, CDR2 SFDVKD. The germline V and J ends were trimmed by 0 bases and 1 base, with 11 bases remaining between them. This CDR3 is built from 16 residues.

The V call is TRBV19, the J call TRBJ2-7; D is perhaps TRBD1 (6 bases). V lost 7 bases to trimming and J lost 2 bases, with 18 bases between them. Germline CDR1 reads LNHDA; CDR2 reads SQIVND (reference sequence). This CDR3 region has 15 residues. Here the CDR3 DNA reads TGTGCCAGTAACCCAGGGGACCATCACCCCTACGAGCAGTACTTC. Translated: CASNPGDHHPYEQYF.

The genes are TRBV10-3 and TRBJ2-5; TRBD1 agrees at 7 bases. Losses at the gene ends were 10 bases for V and 1 base for J; bases not matched to a gene: 15. The CDR3 is made up of 16 amino acids. The germline V gene encodes CDR1 ENHRY and CDR2 SYGVKD. CDR3 DNA: TGTGCCACCACACCTTCCAAGACAGGGCCCCAAGAGACCCAGTACTTC. Translated, it gives CATTPSKTGPQETQYF.

The genes are TRBV18 and TRBJ2-7, with 10 positions matching TRBD1. CDR3 length: 14 residues. CDR1 is KGHSH, CDR2 LQKENI, per germline. Trimming at V came to 5 bases and at J to 1 base, leaving 2 bases not matched to a gene. This CDR3 is CASSLGQGSYEQYF. DNA for the CDR3: TGTGCCAGCTCATTGGGACAGGGGTCCTACGAGCAGTACTTC. Together with reference TRBV18 and TRBJ2-7, the CDR3 gives the full variable domain: NAGVMQNPRHLVRRRGQEARLRCSPMKGHSHVYWYRQLPEEGLKFMVYLQKENIIDESGMPKERFSAEFPKEGPSILRIQQVVRGDSAAYFCASSLGQGSYEQYFGPGTRLTVT.

CDR3 DNA sequence: TGTGCCAGCAGTGAATATCCGGGACAGGGGGGCGGCTACACCTTC. Translation: CASSEYPGQGGGYTF. The chain has TRBV25-1 and TRBJ1-2, with 11 positions matching TRBD1. Germline CDR1 reads MGHDK; CDR2 reads SYGVNS. With V trimmed by 0 bases and J by 8 bases, 5 bases remained unmatched. This CDR3 is built from 15 residues.

This clone was seen a single time. The V call is TRBV11-1, the J call TRBJ1-5, with 8 bases aligning to TRBD1. V gave up 5 bases and J gave up 5 bases; unmatched junction bases: 2. The CDR3 covers 13 residues. Germline CDR1 is SGHAT and CDR2 is FQDESV (reference sequence). The CDR3 protein is CASSQDRDQPQHF. Written as DNA, the CDR3 is TGTGCCAGCAGCCAGGACAGGGATCAGCCCCAGCATTTT.